This T cell receptor beta chain was observed in a study of OX40 agonist ivuxolimab in advanced cancers. Looking at the study overall: Patients assigned to dose escalation were diagnosed with hepatocellular carcinoma, melanoma, renal cell or head and neck cancer.

The table came from immunoSEQ multiplex PCR; TCRdb's copy has only in-frame clones and leaves some out. The table has 75,000 to 100,000 clones, under 90% seen once; the top ten hold 5.5%. The germline V gene has CDR1 MNHEY and CDR2 SVGAGI. V lost 2 bases, J lost 8 bases, and 8 bases stayed unmatched. The CDR3 is made up of 15 amino acids. General study points: Near-lowest levels of clonal expansion characterized partial responders at 0.1-3.0 mg/kg.

In regard to this clone: The antigen is undetermined.

The source was CD4+ or CD8+ T cells sorted from blood, collected in a trial of the OX40 agonist ivuxolimab. The receptor was derived from an adult with an advanced solid tumor such as melanoma, head and neck, liver or kidney cancer. The chain recombines TRBV6-5 with TRBJ1-4, with TRBD1 matching over 7 bases. The CDR3 nucleotides are TGTGCCAGCAGTTACGGGGACAGTCTTCACGAAAAACTGTTTTTT. Translated: CASSYGDSLHEKLFF.